This TCR beta chain was documented in a study of CD8 T cells in ankylosing spondylitis (dated by TCRdb to about 2017). Study-level background: T cell receptor beta repertoires were profiled in healthy donors and ankylosing spondylitis patients so that disease-linked TCR variants could be found. In total, the full study cohort was made up of roughly 110 healthy donors and some 26 ankylosing spondylitis patients. Peripheral blood was sampled, and synovial fluid was additionally collected from ankylosing spondylitis patients. The paper as a whole reports these results and caveats: A CD8+ phenotype was shown by the disease-linked clones, which were found at relatively low frequencies in peripheral blood. According to the report, matched synovial fluid samples from ankylosing spondylitis patients were significantly enriched for the disease-linked clones. Blood from ankylosing spondylitis patients appeared to be characterized by a TCR beta motif made up of under ten highly homologous amino acid variants. Some of the motif variants had been reported before in the synovial fluid and blood of reactive arthritis patients, a finding that suggests common disease-initiation mechanisms.

This clonotype was detected many times. Its recognized antigen is unknown. Base qualities were left out, and no much larger clone turns up one base away. Data came from an Illumina HiSeq 2500. Quantitative 5'-RACE with molecular barcodes was used to prepare TCR beta libraries. As for how the authors treated the data: A new computational method, built on a probabilistic model of VDJ rearrangement, was used to identify disease-linked TCR variants. TCRdb applied fastp at Q25 and MiXCR to the public reads, then kept only in-frame beta chains. Rows are combined by CDR3 protein, so each entry shows the most common genes and DNA. These V and J calls rely on TCRdb rather than the paper's analysis. This sample comprises about 260,000 distinct CDR3 sequences, roughly a quarter of them detected only once. The ten largest clones represent around 0.64% of the sample. From cysteine to phenylalanine, the CDR3 is 14 amino acids long. Just the 42-base CDR3 DNA is kept, in frame starting at base 1. V is cut back by 4 bases and J by 5 bases, with 4 bases in the junction unmatched.

The sample comprised blood, either unsorted or a sorted T cell fraction (not recorded which). The chain is encoded by TRBV12-3 or TRBV12-4 joined to TRBJ2-3; 9 of the junction bases match TRBD2. The clonotype was recovered from a male donor with ankylosing spondylitis or in good health (not recorded which). The CDR3 reads as follows: CASSWTSDKDTQYF. The nucleotide sequence is given as TGTGCCAGCAGTTGGACTAGCGATAAAGATACGCAGTATTTT.